This TCR beta chain was profiled in a study of blood T cells in healthy people across ages. The people who gave samples were healthy Caucasians from Russia, aged about 6 to 100. Study results and limitations: The recorded TCR beta diversity per million T cells decreased in a roughly linear manner with age.

A remark on this clonotype: Its antigen remains unknown.

There are 17 residues in the CDR3. Primers used in a second PCR of roughly 7 to 11 cycles were a sample-barcoded 5' primer and a J-beta primer mix. Every cDNA molecule carried a tag from a template-switch adaptor bearing 12 random nucleotides. Individual samples furnished no less than 3 million CDR3-containing paired-end reads apiece. TCRdb recomputed calls from the 5' RACE reads with MiXCR, one row per CDR3 protein. Among some 1.4 million distinct CDR3 sequences, approximately 42% were seen once, and the ten largest hold 7.9%. This receptor was taken from a woman aged 18-29 years in good health. The sample comprised blood. The rearrangement uses TRBV21-1 and TRBJ2-7; the table's D call, TRBD2, has no DNA check behind it. TRBV21-1 is a documented pseudogene. The CDR3 DNA reads as TGTGCCAGCAGCAAAGTGTGGCTAGCGTCGAGCTCCTACGAGCAGTACTTC. Its translation: CASSKVWLASSSYEQYF.